A selection of T cell receptor beta chains follows, all from one sample in a study of cytomegalovirus exposure and HLA in healthy donors. The protocol was immunoSEQ multiplex PCR, while the TCRdb copy is restricted to in-frame clones and leaves out a portion. The sample consists of about 120,000 clones, more than 65% of them appearing once. The specimen sequenced was PBMCs. The receptors come from a male donor in good health and CMV-seropositive. The CDR3 runs from the conserved cysteine through the conserved F or W. A D gene is named only where the DNA matches it firmly. For some rows the clone size is stated as once, few or many, or as a class when expanded; others skip it.

v_gene	d_gene	abundance	j_gene	CDR3nt	CDR3aa
TRBV4-2	.	.	TRBJ2-1	TGTGCCGGCAGCCAGGTGGGGAGGAGCTCCTACAATGAGCAGTTCTTC	CAGSQVGRSSYNEQFF
TRBV6-6	TRBD1	.	TRBJ1-1	TGTGCCAGCAGTTACTCAGGGACAGCCTCCCTCGGGGCTTTCTTT	CASSYSGTASLGAFF
TRBV25-1	TRBD1	.	TRBJ1-2	TGTGCCAGCAGTCTGGGGACAGAATATGGCTACACCTTC	CASSLGTEYGYTF
TRBV6-1	TRBD1	.	TRBJ2-5	TGTGCCAGCAGTGGGCCGGGGACAGGGCCTGGGGAGACCCAGTACTTC	CASSGPGTGPGETQYF
TRBV5-1	.	.	TRBJ1-5	TGCGCCAGCAGCTTGGGGACAGTTAGCAATCGGCCCCAGCATTTT	CASSLGTVSNRPQHF
TRBV19	TRBD1	once	TRBJ2-5	TGTGCCAGTAGTATAGGGCGGACAGGGGGCGCGGAGACCCAGTACTTC	CASSIGRTGGAETQYF
TRBV6-1	.	.	TRBJ2-3	TGTGCCAGCAGTTCGGGACTGTTGTACACAGATACGCAGTATTTT	CASSSGLLYTDTQYF
TRBV5-6	TRBD1	.	TRBJ1-2	TGTGCCAGCAGCTGGGACAGGGCCTATGGCTACACCTTC	CASSWDRAYGYTF
TRBV6-1	.	.	TRBJ1-5	TGTGCCAGCAGTCCTGGGGCGACAAGCAATCAGCCCCAGCATTTT	CASSPGATSNQPQHF
TRBV4-2	TRBD2	once	TRBJ2-4	TGTGCCAGCAGCCCAAGCGGGAGGGCCCTCAAAAACATTCAGTACTTC	CASSPSGRALKNIQYF
TRBV28	.	few	TRBJ1-2	TGTGCCAGCACCCAAAACTATGGCTACACCTTC	CASTQNYGYTF
TRBV7-8	.	.	TRBJ1-2	TGTGCCAGCAGCTTAGACGGTAGATCCTATGGCTACACCTTC	CASSLDGRSYGYTF
TRBV11-2	.	.	TRBJ1-1	TGTGCCAGCAGCTTACCCCAGGGGCCAATGAACACTGAAGCTTTCTTT	CASSLPQGPMNTEAFF
TRBV6-4	TRBD2	.	TRBJ2-3	TGTGCCAGCAGTGACCTAGCGGGGGGCACAGATACGCAGTATTTT	CASSDLAGGTDTQYF
TRBV7-9	.	.	TRBJ1-3	TGTTCCAGCAGCCCACCGGTCCGTACTGGAAACACCATATATTTT	CSSSPPVRTGNTIYF
TRBV11-2	.	.	TRBJ1-1	TGTGCCAGCAGCATGGACCGCGGAGGGAACACTGAAGCTTTCTTT	CASSMDRGGNTEAFF
TRBV7-9	.	.	TRBJ2-7	TGTGCCAGCAGCTTAGCGGTAGGACTTGGCTACGAGCAGTACTTC	CASSLAVGLGYEQYF
TRBV5-1	.	.	TRBJ1-2	TGCGCCAGCAGCTTGGGTCAGGCCGCGGGGTATGGCTACACCTTC	CASSLGQAAGYGYTF
TRBV29-1	TRBD2	.	TRBJ2-2	TGCAGCTCCACTAGCGGGAGGGACACCGGGGAGCTGTTTTTT	CSSTSGRDTGELFF
TRBV11-3	TRBD2	.	TRBJ2-2	TGTGCCAGCAGCTTAGATGGGGCGGGAGGGGCGAACACCGGGGAGCTGTTTTTT	CASSLDGAGGANTGELFF
TRBV28	TRBD1	.	TRBJ1-3	TGTGCCAGCAGTTTCCAGGACAGGGGTACTGGAAACACCATATATTTT	CASSFQDRGTGNTIYF
TRBV19	TRBD1	.	TRBJ1-1	TGTGCCAGTAGTGTTCAGGGGGAGAACACTGAAGCTTTCTTT	CASSVQGENTEAFF
TRBV5-8	.	.	TRBJ2-7	TGTGCCAGCAGCTTAGAAAACAGGGAACACTACGAGCAGTACTTC	CASSLENREHYEQYF
TRBV4-1	.	.	TRBJ2-2	TGCGCCAGCAGAAATGCAGTACGGGGAACCGGGGAGCTGTTTTTT	CASRNAVRGTGELFF
TRBV7-8	TRBD2	.	TRBJ2-6	TGTGCCAGCAGCTCCGTCGGGGGTGGGACTATCAGGGCTGGGGCCAACGTCCTGACTTTC	CASSSVGGGTIRAGANVLTF
TRBV7-9	TRBD1	.	TRBJ1-2	TGTTCCAGCAGCTTGCCAAAGGGACAGGTGGCCTATGGCTACACCTTC	CSSSLPKGQVAYGYTF
TRBV6-1	TRBD1	.	TRBJ2-7	TGTGCCAGCCGCCCTGGGACAGGAGGACCCTACGAGCAGTACTTC	CASRPGTGGPYEQYF
TRBV5-1	.	few	TRBJ1-6	TGCGCCAGCAGCCTCGAGGACAGCTCCTATAATTCACCCCTCCACTTT	CASSLEDSSYNSPLHF
TRBV11-1	.	.	TRBJ2-2	TGTGCCAGCACCTTTATAAACACCGGGGAGCTGTTTTTT	CASTFINTGELFF
TRBV2	.	.	TRBJ2-7	TGTGCCAGCAGTGAAGTCCGAGGGTACGAGCAGTACTTC	CASSEVRGYEQYF
TRBV2	.	.	TRBJ1-3	TGTGCCAGAGGGGAGGAAAGTCCAATTTGCAGATATTTT	CARGEESPICRYF
TRBV18	.	.	TRBJ2-7	TGTGCCAGCTCACCAAGGTCCTCTAGCGTTCTCTCCTACGAGCAGTACTTC	CASSPRSSSVLSYEQYF
TRBV2	TRBD2	.	TRBJ2-2	TGTGCCAGCAGTCGAATACGGGGGGGCCGGAACACCGGGGAGCTGTTTTTT	CASSRIRGGRNTGELFF
TRBV9	.	once	TRBJ1-2	TGTGCCAGCAGCTCCACAGGGTCCGACTATGGCTACACCTTC	CASSSTGSDYGYTF
TRBV19	TRBD2	few	TRBJ2-7	TGTGCCAGTAGTACTAGAGCGGGAGGGCCTTCCTACGAGCAGTACTTC	CASSTRAGGPSYEQYF
TRBV6-4	TRBD1	.	TRBJ1-4	TGTGCCAGCAGCGCCGGGACAGGGGATTATGAAAAACTGTTTTTT	CASSAGTGDYEKLFF
TRBV5-1	.	few	TRBJ1-2	TGCGCCAGCAGCTTGGAGGCAGGGGCCTATGGCTACACCTTC	CASSLEAGAYGYTF
TRBV27	.	.	TRBJ2-2	TGTGCCAGCAGTTTGATCGGGGGCACCGGGGAGCTGTTTTTT	CASSLIGGTGELFF
TRBV2	TRBD2	.	TRBJ2-7	TGTGCCAGCACAACTAGCGGGGTATCCTACGAGCAGTACTTC	CASTTSGVSYEQYF
TRBV5-1	.	.	TRBJ2-3	TGCGCCAGCAGCTTGGTGGTAGACGGGGCGCAGTATTTT	CASSLVVDGAQYF
TRBV6-6	.	.	TRBJ1-1	TGTGCCAGCAGCCTCCGGAGGGATACTGAAGCTTTCTTT	CASSLRRDTEAFF
TRBV7-9	TRBD1	.	TRBJ2-7	TGTGCCAGCAGCTTAGACGTTCATTATTGGACAGGGAACGGCTACGAGCAGTACTTC	CASSLDVHYWTGNGYEQYF
TRBV7-9	.	few	TRBJ1-4	TGTTCCAGCAGCTTAGTGTCCGGGGCAACTAATGAAAAACTGTTTTTT	CSSSLVSGATNEKLFF
TRBV5-1	.	.	TRBJ2-2	TGCGCCAGCAGCTTGGGGGCAGGGCTGAACACCGGGGAGCTGTTTTTT	CASSLGAGLNTGELFF
TRBV18	TRBD1	few	TRBJ1-2	TGTGCCAGCTCACCATTAGCCCTCAGACAGGGATTAAAGTATTCCTCTGGCTACACCTTC	CASSPLALRQGLKYSSGYTF
TRBV5-1	TRBD1	.	TRBJ2-2	TGCGCCAGCAGCTCGGGACAGGGGGAGGCCGGGGAGCTGTTTTTT	CASSSGQGEAGELFF
TRBV5-8	.	few	TRBJ1-2	TGTGCCAGCAGCGCCAGGGGTAACTATGGCTACACCTTC	CASSARGNYGYTF
TRBV6-1	TRBD2	.	TRBJ2-7	TGTGCCAGCAGTGGGACTAGCTCCTACGAGCAGTACTTC	CASSGTSSYEQYF
TRBV7-2	TRBD2	.	TRBJ2-2	TGTGCCAGCAACCCGCGGGGGGCCGCCACCGGGGAGCTGTTTTTT	CASNPRGAATGELFF
TRBV19	.	few	TRBJ1-4	TGTGCCAGTAGTATCCCCCGCGCCCCGGGAGGTGGCGAAAAACTGTTTTTT	CASSIPRAPGGGEKLFF
TRBV6-1	.	.	TRBJ2-2	TGTGCCAGCAGTGAAGCGTGGGGGCCCTACAACACCGGGGAGCTGTTTTTT	CASSEAWGPYNTGELFF
TRBV11-2	.	.	TRBJ1-2	TGTGCCAGCAGCTTGACAGGTTCTTTTGGCAATGGCTACACCTTC	CASSLTGSFGNGYTF
TRBV13	TRBD2	.	TRBJ2-7	TGTGCCAGCAGCTCGTGGACTAGCGGGAGCGGAGAGCAGTACTTC	CASSSWTSGSGEQYF
TRBV18	TRBD1	few	TRBJ2-5	TGTGCCAGCTCACCCCCCGGGACAGGGTCGGAGACCCAGTACTTC	CASSPPGTGSETQYF
TRBV2	.	.	TRBJ1-4	TGTGCCAGCAGTCAGGGTCCTAATGAAAAACTGTTTTTT	CASSQGPNEKLFF
TRBV7-8	.	.	TRBJ2-7	TGTGCCAGCAGCTTAGTCCCCAGGGGTAGCTACGAGCAGTACTTC	CASSLVPRGSYEQYF
TRBV27	TRBD1	.	TRBJ2-7	TGTGCCAGCAGTTTATTCTCAGGGGGCTTCTACGAGCAGTACTTC	CASSLFSGGFYEQYF
TRBV7-6	TRBD2	.	TRBJ2-2	TGTGCCAGCAGCATACTAGCGACCGGGGAGCTGTTTTTT	CASSILATGELFF